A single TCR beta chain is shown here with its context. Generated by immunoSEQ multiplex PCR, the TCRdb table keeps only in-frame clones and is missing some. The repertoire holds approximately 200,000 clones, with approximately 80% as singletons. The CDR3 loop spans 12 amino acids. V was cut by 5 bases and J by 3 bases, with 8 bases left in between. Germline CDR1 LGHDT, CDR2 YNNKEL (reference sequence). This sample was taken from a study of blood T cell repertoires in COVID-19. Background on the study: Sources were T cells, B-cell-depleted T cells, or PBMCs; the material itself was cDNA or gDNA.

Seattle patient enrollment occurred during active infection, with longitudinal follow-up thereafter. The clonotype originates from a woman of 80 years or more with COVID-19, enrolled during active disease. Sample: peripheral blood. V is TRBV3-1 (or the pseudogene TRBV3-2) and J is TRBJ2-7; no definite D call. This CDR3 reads CASSATVYEQYF. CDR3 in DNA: TGTGCCAGCAGCGCCACGGTCTACGAGCAGTACTTC.